This TCR beta chain came from a study of OX40 agonist ivuxolimab in advanced cancers. Study information: Patients' therapy was ivuxolimab, an antibody that acts as an agonist of OX40 (CD134). Among those enrolled, mean age was around 55 years (range roughly 20 to 79) and about 79% were male. Study observations and caveats: In general, CD8+ T cells held more expanded clones than CD4+ did, on average.

Baseline, cycle 4 day 1, and cycle 7 day 1 were the blood sampling points. Produced via immunoSEQ multiplex PCR; TCRdb's table is partial and in-frame only. The data contain 66,000 or so clones, 85% of them singletons. As regards this clone: Its antigen is unknown.

The specimen was CD4+ or CD8+ T cells sorted from blood, collected in a trial of the OX40 agonist ivuxolimab. This clonotype was sampled from an adult with an advanced solid tumor such as melanoma, head and neck, liver or kidney cancer.

CDR3 region: CASSLGTGDPLNEKLFF. For the CDR3, the DNA is TGTGCCAGCAGCCTCGGGACAGGGGACCCTCTTAATGAAAAACTGTTTTTT. This chain joins TRBV7-9 and TRBJ1-4; TRBD1 agrees at 10 bases. With V trimmed by 5 bases and J by 4 bases, 10 bases remained unmatched. This CDR3 comprises 17 residues. Germline CDR1 and CDR2: SEHNR and FQNEAQ (reference sequence).